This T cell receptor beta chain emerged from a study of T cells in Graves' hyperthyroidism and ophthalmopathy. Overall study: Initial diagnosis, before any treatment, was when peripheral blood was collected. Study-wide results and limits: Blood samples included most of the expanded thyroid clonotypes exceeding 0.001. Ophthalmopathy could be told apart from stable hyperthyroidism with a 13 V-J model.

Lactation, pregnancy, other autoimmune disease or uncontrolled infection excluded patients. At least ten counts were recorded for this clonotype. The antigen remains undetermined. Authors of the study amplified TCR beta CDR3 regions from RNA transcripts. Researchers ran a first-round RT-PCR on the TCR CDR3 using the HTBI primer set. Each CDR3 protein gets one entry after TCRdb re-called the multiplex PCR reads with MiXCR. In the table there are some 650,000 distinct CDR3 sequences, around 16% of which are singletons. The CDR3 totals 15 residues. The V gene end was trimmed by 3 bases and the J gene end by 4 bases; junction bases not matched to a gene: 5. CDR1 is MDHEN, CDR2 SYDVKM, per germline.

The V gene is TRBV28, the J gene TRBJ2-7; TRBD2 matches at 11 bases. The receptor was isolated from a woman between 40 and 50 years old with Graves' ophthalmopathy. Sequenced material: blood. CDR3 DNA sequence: TGTGCCAGCAGTTTGGGCGGGACTAGCGGTTACGAGCAGTACTTC. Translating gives CASSLGGTSGYEQYF.